This paragraph reports one TCR beta chain. This sample was included in a study of blood T cell repertoires in COVID-19. The overall study: The samples span acute and convalescent COVID-19 from the United States, Italy and Spain. T cells, B-cell-depleted T cells, or PBMCs provided the cDNA or gDNA that served as material.

Original handling: Reference gene primer amplification in the assay estimated nucleated cell counts. Produced via immunoSEQ multiplex PCR; TCRdb's table is partial and in-frame only. The V and J calls and clone size come from that table; D and trimming were worked out from the DNA. Here the sample spans 93,000 or so clones, approximately 88% being singletons. Germline V gene data show CDR1 as LNHDA and CDR2 as SQIVND (reference sequence). V dropped 6 bases and J dropped 0 bases, with 6 bases sitting between them. This CDR3 is 13 amino acids long. The V call is TRBV19, the J call TRBJ1-3; D remains unclear. What was sequenced was peripheral blood. The origin of this receptor is a human donor in a cohort sampled during active COVID-19. The CDR3, as DNA: TGTGCCAGTAGACACCTCTCTGGAAACACCATATATTTT. This gives the protein CASRHLSGNTIYF.